This TCR beta chain was found in a study of siplizumab effects on memory and regulatory T cells (dated by TCRdb to between 2017 and 2020). Regarding the study in general: The study examined how the anti-CD2 antibody siplizumab affects alloreactive T-cell subsets in allogeneic mixed lymphocyte reactions built from human PBMCs.

A few counts support this clone. Its recognized antigen is unknown. Nothing much larger sits one base from this clone, and base qualities are not available. The CDR3 sequence holds 14 residues, the cysteine and phenylalanine included. Only CDR3 DNA is held: 42 bases, read in frame from base 1. The junction carries 10 bases between V and J, which are trimmed by 4 bases and 0 bases respectively. CDR1 SGDLS and CDR2 YYNGEE were looked up in the germline V gene. The protocol used for the library was the immunoSEQ multiplex PCR assay. The deep sequencing platform assayed 80,000 to 100,000 TCR templates per sample. Genomic DNA extracted from sorted T cells was used for TCRbeta CDR3 sequencing. The original pipeline was this. The R programming language was used for the clonal analysis of the TCRbeta CDR3 data. Unstimulated samples were compared with post-reaction CFSE-low samples to define alloreactive CD4+ and CD8+ clones. Alloreactive CD4+ clones were assigned to regulatory or non-regulatory origin by matching sequences to sorted unstimulated Treg and non-Treg repertoires. This is the immuneACCESS table as TCRdb keeps it, with only in-frame sequences that have V and J called. A part of the clones is gone; compared with another copy, unresolved V genes explain less than half, and the rest is unexplained. The DNA gave D and trimming, while V, J and clone size come from that table. Within this sample are 99,000 or so clones, with approximately 94% of them counted one time only. The leading ten clones occupy about 0.34% of the sample.

Sorted unstimulated T cells and proliferating T cells recovered from mixed lymphocyte reactions underwent TCRbeta CDR3 sequencing. Fresh whole blood from about ten HLA-typed healthy donors served as the source for isolating PBMCs. What the research found in general, with its limitations: Because sequences below about 10^-5 frequency were poorly captured, only a minor fraction of alloreactive clones could be mapped to unstimulated subsets. Of the alloreactive CD4+ clones that could be mapped, the Treg-derived share averaged almost 70% with siplizumab compared with around 27% in control reactions. The suppressive function of proliferating Tregs from siplizumab cultures was not functionally confirmed. Siplizumab significantly reduced the cumulative frequency of alloreactive sequences traceable to unstimulated CD4+ memory T cells. Unstimulated naive T cells appeared more diverse than memory T cells, and naive cells seemed to contribute substantially to the alloresponse. For roughly 75-97% of proliferating CD4+ or CD8+ clones, no naive or memory phenotype could be assigned.

In this chain, TRBV9 is recombined with TRBJ1-1, with the D segment identity uncertain. The sequence was obtained from a human donor in good health. Specimen: CD4+ T cells sorted from blood. The DNA reads TGTGCCAGCAGCCCCGGTAATGTGAACACTGAAGCTTTCTTT. It translates to CASSPGNVNTEAFF.